Listed here are 19 T cell receptor beta chains from one sample, sequenced in a study of shared clonotypes between healthy human individuals. Clones were read by immunoSEQ multiplex PCR, and TCRdb kept only the in-frame ones, dropping some. This sample yields millions of clones, of which about 95% are seen a single time; roughly 1% belongs to the top ten. CD45RO-negative, CCR7-selected cells formed the naive CD8 fraction, which excluded terminally differentiated effector memory CD45RA+ cells. What was sequenced was naive CD8+ T cells sorted from blood. The receptors stem from a man aged 18 to 30 in good health.

The J gene is TRBJ2-5, the V gene TRBV5-6; TRBD1 matches at 7 bases. Germline loops: CDR1 SGHDT, CDR2 YYEEEE. V shed 0 bases, J shed 3 bases, and the junction held 8 bases outside the gene matches. CDR3 length: 16 residues. DNA for the CDR3: TGTGCCAGCAGCTTGGGTAGGGGGCGTAAGGAAGAGACCCAGTACTTC. The encoded protein is CASSLGRGRKEETQYF.

V and J are TRBV27 and TRBJ2-7; possibly TRBD2 for D (6 bases). The CDR3 has 15 residues. CDR1 MNHEY and CDR2 SMNVEV come from the germline V gene (reference sequence). V was shortened by 5 bases and J by 0 bases, with 14 bases between the two germline ends. CDR3 residues: CASSPLRGFSYEQYF. The CDR3 nucleotides are TGTGCCAGCAGTCCTTTGCGGGGATTCTCCTACGAGCAGTACTTC.

The V and J genes are TRBV27 and TRBJ1-2; D is unclear. The germline V gene has CDR1 MNHEY and CDR2 SMNVEV (reference sequence). The CDR3 has 10 residues. V was shortened by 6 bases and J by 14 bases, with 13 bases between the two germline ends. The CDR3 nucleotides read TGTGCCAGCAGCCGCAGGCCTCAAACCTTC. It codes for CASSRRPQTF.

This clone was counted once. The chain joins TRBV5-1 to TRBJ2-7; 7 bases fit TRBD1. CDR3 length equals 15 residues. CDR1 is SGHRS, CDR2 YFSETQ, per germline. V shed 0 bases, J shed 4 bases, and the junction held 7 bases outside the gene matches. Here the CDR3 reads CASSLGQGIGYEQYF. CDR3 bases: TGCGCCAGCAGCTTGGGACAGGGAATAGGTTACGAGCAGTACTTC.

The chain recombines TRBV4-1 with TRBJ1-2; D is undetermined. From germline, CDR1 is MGHRA and CDR2 YSYEKL. V lost 0 bases, J lost 3 bases, and 11 bases lay in between. This CDR3 is 15 amino acids long. The CDR3 reads CASSQDHSVYYGYTF. In nucleotides, the CDR3 is TGCGCCAGCAGCCAAGACCATTCAGTATACTATGGCTACACCTTC.

The chain joins TRBV13 to TRBJ1-1; D remains unclear. Germline V gene lookup returns CDR1 PRHDT and CDR2 FYEKMQ (reference sequence). V was shortened by 2 bases and J by 5 bases, with 9 bases between the two germline ends. This CDR3 spans 13 amino acids. The CDR3 coding sequence is TGTGCCAGCAGCTTATTCTTGGGGACTGAAGCTTTCTTT. This codes for CASSLFLGTEAFF.

The chain uses TRBV27 and TRBJ2-7; TRBD1 or TRBD2 may be the D gene (6 bases each). This CDR3 spans 13 amino acids. The germline CDR1 and CDR2 sequences are MNHEY and SMNVEV (reference sequence). Trimming stripped 5 bases from V and 4 bases from J, with 12 bases between. The CDR3 is CASSNGGPYEQYF. CDR3 sequence (DNA): TGTGCCAGCAGTAACGGGGGCCCTTACGAGCAGTACTTC.

The chain has TRBV7-9 and TRBJ2-1; 10 positions match TRBD2. Germline CDR1 and CDR2: SEHNR and FQNEAQ (reference sequence). The ends lost 0 bases at V and 8 bases at J; junction bases unmatched: 4. The CDR3 is 15 amino acids. CDR3 residues: CASSLAGLASHEQFF. In DNA form, the CDR3 reads TGTGCCAGCAGCTTAGCGGGACTAGCGTCGCATGAGCAGTTCTTC.

Only one count was recorded for this clone. The rearrangement joins TRBV2 to TRBJ2-5; D is uncertain. Germline V CDR1 and CDR2: SNHLY, FYNNEI. The length of the CDR3 is 16 residues. Trimming pared 1 base from V and 4 bases from J, leaving 16 bases between. The CDR3 DNA reads TGTGCCAGCAGTGAAGGTCCAACTCCCACGGGAGAGACCCAGTACTTC. Translated: CASSEGPTPTGETQYF.

Regarding this clone: Other DNA sequences in the sample encode the same CDR3. This rearrangement joins TRBV9 to TRBJ2-7; D is uncertain. V was clipped by 0 bases and J by 6 bases, with 10 bases between them. The CDR3 extends over 13 amino acids. Germline V gene lookup returns CDR1 SGDLS and CDR2 YYNGEE. The CDR3 here is CASSVGTGTEQYF. CDR3 bases: TGTGCCAGCAGCGTAGGAACCGGTACCGAGCAGTACTTC.

The chain is built from TRBV29-1 and TRBJ1-4; no clear D gene. V lost 1 base and J 8 bases, leaving 17 bases between the germline ends. The CDR3 has 15 residues. Looked up from germline, CDR1 is SQVTM and CDR2 is ANQGSEA. The CDR3 DNA is TGCAGCGTTGAAGGAACAACTCCTGGGGAGGAAAAACTGTTTTTT. It specifies CSVEGTTPGEEKLFF.

The V and J genes are TRBV5-6 and TRBJ2-1; 8 bases are shared with TRBD2. The CDR3 loop spans 16 amino acids. Germline CDR1 and CDR2: SGHDT and YYEEEE. Trimming took 4 bases from V and 8 from J; bases not matched to a gene: 14. The chain's CDR3 is CASSADGREGWHEQFF. In DNA form, the CDR3 reads TGTGCCAGCAGCGCAGATGGACGGGAGGGGTGGCATGAGCAGTTCTTC.

The table lists this clone with a count of one. The chain uses TRBV15 and TRBJ2-7; 12 nucleotides match TRBD2. Looked up from germline, CDR1 is LNHNV and CDR2 is YYDKDF (reference sequence). This CDR3 comprises 17 residues. V was clipped by 0 bases and J by 2 bases; unmatched bases: 5. CDR3 in DNA: TGTGCCACCAGCAGAGAGACTAGCGGGAGATCGGCCTACGAGCAGTACTTC. It encodes CATSRETSGRSAYEQYF. Looking up the rest from reference TRBV15 and TRBJ2-7 gives the full variable domain: DAMVIQNPRYQVTQFGKPVTLSCSQTLNHNVMYWYQQKSSQAPKLLFHYYDKDFNNEADTPDNFQSRRPNTSFCFLDIRSPGLGDTAMYLCATSRETSGRSAYEQYFGPGTRLTVT.

This chain uses TRBV6-5 with TRBJ2-5; the D gene could be TRBD1 or TRBD2 (5 bases each). This CDR3 is 15 amino acids long. V dropped 6 bases and J dropped 0 bases, with 14 bases sitting between them. Per the germline V gene, CDR1 is MNHEY and CDR2 is SVGAGI. The CDR3 is CASSNQPGHQETQYF. The CDR3 DNA reads as TGTGCCAGCAGCAACCAACCGGGACACCAAGAGACCCAGTACTTC.

This clone occurred once. Here the CDR3 reads CASSQELAEYQETQYF. The CDR3 nucleotides read TGCGCCAGCAGCCAAGAGCTGGCGGAGTACCAAGAGACCCAGTACTTC. V is TRBV4-1 and J is TRBJ2-5; D gene unclear. V shed 0 bases and J shed 0 bases, with 11 bases lying between them. Germline lookup yields CDR1 MGHRA and CDR2 YSYEKL. The length of the CDR3 is 16 residues.

As DNA, the CDR3 is TGTGCCTGGAGTGTAGAGGCAGGGCTGGACACGCAGTATTTT. Translation: CAWSVEAGLDTQYF. The V and J genes are TRBV30 and TRBJ2-3, with D possibly being TRBD1 (5 bases). The CDR3 is made up of 14 amino acids. Trimming stripped 0 bases from V and 9 bases from J, with 16 bases between. Germline CDR1 and CDR2: GTSNPN and SVGIG (reference sequence).

Comment on this clone: Other DNA sequences in this specimen translate into the identical CDR3. The chain has TRBV18 and TRBJ2-5; D uncertain. Germline values: CDR1 KGHSH, CDR2 LQKENI. V shed 0 bases and J shed 1 base, with 0 bases lying between them. CDR3 length equals 12 residues. The CDR3 DNA reads as TGTGCCAGCTCACCACCCCAAGAGACCCAGTACTTC. Protein product: CASSPPQETQYF. The full variable domain, completed using reference TRBV18 and TRBJ2-5, is NAGVMQNPRHLVRRRGQEARLRCSPMKGHSHVYWYRQLPEEGLKFMVYLQKENIIDESGMPKERFSAEFPKEGPSILRIQQVVRGDSAAYFCASSPPQETQYFGPGTRLLVL.

The chain combines TRBV28 with TRBJ2-3, with 7 bases fitting TRBD2. Trimming took 2 bases from V and 5 from J; bases not matched to a gene: 7. Germline CDR1 reads MDHEN; CDR2 reads SYDVKM. The CDR3 is made up of 15 amino acids. CDR3 in DNA: TGTGCCAGCAGTTTAGACAGCGGGGAAGGAGATACGCAGTATTTT. It codes for CASSLDSGEGDTQYF.

The V call is TRBV19, the J call TRBJ2-2, with unresolved D. The CDR3 is made up of 17 amino acids. From germline, CDR1 is LNHDA and CDR2 SQIVND (reference sequence). The V end lost 7 bases, the J end lost 5 bases, and 23 bases lay between the germline ends. This CDR3 reads CASNSPDRLSVTGELFF. In nucleotides, the CDR3 is TGTGCCAGTAACTCCCCCGATCGGCTAAGCGTAACCGGGGAGCTGTTTTTT.